These T cell receptor beta chains were read from a single sample in a study of blood T cells in healthy people across ages. TCRdb re-derived calls from the 5' RACE reads in MiXCR, one entry per CDR3 protein. The table records 850,000 to 1,100,000 distinct CDR3 sequences, approximately 38% of them present only once. Sequenced: blood. The receptors here all came from a young man in good health. The CDR3 runs from the conserved cysteine through the conserved F or W. The D gene is left open where the match is weak. Size tells how often a clone was seen (once, few, many) or the class of an expanded clone, and some rows leave it out.

j_call v_call d_call clone_size cdr3_nt cdr3_aa
TRBJ2-7 TRBV10-3 . . TGTGCCATCCGCAGCCACTACGAGCAGTACTTC CAIRSHYEQYF
TRBJ1-2 TRBV7-3 . . TGTGCCAGCAGCTCTAGGGGGGACCGACTCTATGGCTACACCTTC CASSSRGDRLYGYTF
TRBJ1-5 TRBV5-1 . . TGCGCCAGCAGCCGGGGGGACGGCAGTCGAGGCAATCAGCCCCAGCATTTT CASSRGDGSRGNQPQHF
TRBJ2-3 TRBV12-3/TRBV12-4 . many TGTGCCAGCAGTTTAGCCCCTCTTAGGGAAACGCAGTATTTT CASSLAPLRETQYF
TRBJ1-1 TRBV20-1 . . TGCAGTGCTAGAGTCCTGGGCGGGAGCACTGAAGCTTTCTTT CSARVLGGSTEAFF
TRBJ1-6 TRBV27 TRBD1 . TGTGCCAGCCGGCGGACAGGGGGCCTTGGGGCCCTCCACTTT CASRRTGGLGALHF
TRBJ1-1 TRBV12-3/TRBV12-4 TRBD1 . TGTGCCAGCATGGACAGGGGGCGAACTGAAGCTTTCTTT CASMDRGRTEAFF
TRBJ2-1 TRBV6-5 TRBD2 . TGTGCCAGCAATCAAGCGGGGGGCCCCTGGGATGAGCAGTTCTTC CASNQAGGPWDEQFF
TRBJ2-5 TRBV4-2 TRBD2 once TGTGCCAGCACGGGAGAGGAGCGGGGGGAAGAGACCCACTACTTC CASTGEERGEETHYF
TRBJ1-2 TRBV12-3/TRBV12-4 . . TGTGCCAGCAGTCTAGGGGTATCCACGGGCTACACCTTC CASSLGVSTGYTF
TRBJ1-2 TRBV6-2/TRBV6-3 . . TGTGCCAGCAGCCCCTCCGACAGCATCTATGGCTACACCTTC CASSPSDSIYGYTF
TRBJ1-5 TRBV20-1 TRBD1 . TGCAGTGCTAACCCGGACAGGGGAAGCAATCAGCCCCAGCATTTT CSANPDRGSNQPQHF
TRBJ2-3 TRBV20-1 TRBD1 few TGCAGTGCCTGGGACAGAGGGGGCACAGATACGCAGTATTTT CSAWDRGGTDTQYF
TRBJ2-4 TRBV3-1 . few TGTGCCAGCAGCCAAGAACGTAGGGTGCAGTACTTC CASSQERRVQYF
TRBJ1-2 TRBV20-1 . . TGCAGTGCTAGAGAAGGAACGCTCTATGGCTACACCTTC CSAREGTLYGYTF
TRBJ2-1 TRBV10-3 . few TGTGCCATCAGCTGGACCGACCATAATGAGCAGTTCTTC CAISWTDHNEQFF
TRBJ2-2 TRBV14 . . TGTGCCAGCAGCCAAGGCGGAAGGTCCGGGGAGCTGTTTTTT CASSQGGRSGELFF
TRBJ1-2 TRBV14 . few TGTGCCAGCAGCCAAGATAGGTATCGGGGTCCCAACTATGGCTACACCTTC CASSQDRYRGPNYGYTF
TRBJ2-5 TRBV9 . many TGTGCCAGCAGCGTAGACAGTACGGAGACCCAGTACTTC CASSVDSTETQYF
TRBJ1-3 TRBV12-3/TRBV12-4 . . TGTGCCAGCAGTTACCGAGGGATAGGTGGAAACACCATATATTTT CASSYRGIGGNTIYF
TRBJ1-2 TRBV5-1 . . TGCGCCAGCAGCGGAGGCTTGAGGGAGGAAGACTATGGCTACACCTTC CASSGGLREEDYGYTF
TRBJ2-3 TRBV7-9 . . TGTGCCAGCAGCTTAGAGAACAGGCGCTTGCAGTATTTT CASSLENRRLQYF
TRBJ2-3 TRBV5-5 . . TGTGCCAGCAGCTTGGAGATAGCTGATTGGAATACGCAGTATTTT CASSLEIADWNTQYF
TRBJ1-4 TRBV3-1 . . TGTGCCAGCAGCCCCCCGTTGGTGAATGAAAAACTGTTTTTT CASSPPLVNEKLFF
TRBJ2-3 TRBV6-4 . . TGTGCCGGCAGTGTCTTCCACACAGATACGCAGTATTTT CAGSVFHTDTQYF
TRBJ1-6 TRBV13 . once TGTGCCAGCAGCTTAGAAGCAGGAGGATCACCCCCCCACTTT CASSLEAGGSPPHF
TRBJ2-3 TRBV7-2 TRBD2 once TGTGCCAGCAGCGTCCCTAGCGGGGTCACAGATACGCAGTATTTT CASSVPSGVTDTQYF
TRBJ2-2 TRBV4-3 . . TGCGCCAGCAGCCGTGAGGGGCAGCTTAACACCGGGGAGCTGTTTTTT CASSREGQLNTGELFF
TRBJ2-7 TRBV11-2 . few TGTGCCAGCAGCTCTACAGAGACTAACTACGAGCAGTACTTC CASSSTETNYEQYF
TRBJ1-2 TRBV6-5 . few TGTGCCAGCAGTGACTCGAAAGGGAATGGCTACACCTTC CASSDSKGNGYTF
TRBJ2-4 TRBV20-1 . . TGCAGTGCTAGAGATTTGGAGGGGTGGGCCAAAAACATTCAGTACTTC CSARDLEGWAKNIQYF
TRBJ1-5 TRBV12-3/TRBV12-4 TRBD1 . TGTGCCAGCAGTTTCGGACAGGCTAAGAGTCAGCCCCAGCATTTT CASSFGQAKSQPQHF
TRBJ2-7 TRBV7-9 . . TGTGCCAGCAGCTTAGGCGGCAGGCTCTCCTACGAGCAGTACTTC CASSLGGRLSYEQYF
TRBJ1-5 TRBV14 . . TGTGCCAGCAGCCAAGATCTTGGGGACCCCCAGCATTTT CASSQDLGDPQHF
TRBJ2-3 TRBV10-3 TRBD2 few TGTGCCATCAGGTTTACTAGCGGGGGGCAAACAGATACGCAGTATTTT CAIRFTSGGQTDTQYF
TRBJ2-3 TRBV5-1 TRBD1 . TGCGCCGGCAGCTTGGGGACAGGGGCTCGCACAGATACGCAGTATTTT CAGSLGTGARTDTQYF
TRBJ2-1 TRBV20-1 TRBD2 . TGCAGTGCTAGTTCCATAACCGGGACTAGCGGCTACAATGAGCAGTTCTTC CSASSITGTSGYNEQFF
TRBJ2-2 TRBV12-3/TRBV12-4 . . TGTGCCAGCAGTTTAGAACGGTTCGCCACCGGGGAGCTGTTTTTT CASSLERFATGELFF
TRBJ1-5 TRBV19 . . TGTGCCAGTAGTATCGGGGCCAGCAATCAGCCCCAGCATTTT CASSIGASNQPQHF
TRBJ1-1 TRBV7-2 TRBD1 . TGTGCCAGCAGCTTACTGGGGACAGGGAGCACTGAAGCTTTCTTT CASSLLGTGSTEAFF
TRBJ2-1 TRBV20-1 . few TGCAGTGCTAGAGATAAGCCGGGGGACTACAATGAGCAGTTCTTC CSARDKPGDYNEQFF
TRBJ2-1 TRBV14 . few TGTGCCAGCAGCCAAGATCTGGGCTCGCCGGGTAATGAGCAGTTCTTC CASSQDLGSPGNEQFF
TRBJ2-1 TRBV7-2 . many TGTGCCAGCAGCATAATACCCTACAATGAGCAGTTCTTC CASSIIPYNEQFF
TRBJ1-1 TRBV5-1 . . TGCGCCAGCAGCTTAAAGGCCGGGAACACTGAAGCTTTCTTT CASSLKAGNTEAFF
TRBJ1-1 TRBV4-1 . . TGCGCCAGCAGCCAAGATCGCGGCAGAAGATGGGCTTTCTTT CASSQDRGRRWAFF